Each of the 21 T cell receptor beta chains below was sequenced from the same sample in a study of PD-L1 blockade in urothelial cancer. Specified time point: pretreatment peripheral blood. Some clones are missing from TCRdb's copy, which holds only in-frame ones; the method was immunoSEQ multiplex PCR. Of 15,000 to 20,000 clones in the sample, about 89% are singletons; the top ten hold 9.5% to 15%. The input for sequencing was PBMCs, taken around atezolizumab (anti-PD-L1) treatment. The receptors shown here come from a man between 65 and 85 years old with urothelial cancer.

The chain links TRBV7-6 to TRBJ2-2; 9 positions match TRBD2. The germline gives CDR1 SGHVS, CDR2 FNYEAQ. This CDR3 comprises 18 residues. V was clipped by 1 base and J by 3 bases; unmatched bases: 9. CDR3 loop: CASSLEVVERGDTGELFF. The CDR3 DNA is TGTGCCAGCAGCTTAGAGGTCGTGGAGCGGGGGGACACCGGGGAGCTGTTTTTT.

This clone has only one observation. This chain connects TRBV28 to TRBJ1-5, with 7 bases aligning to TRBD1. Germline values: CDR1 MDHEN, CDR2 SYDVKM. The CDR3 runs to 17 residues. V shed 4 bases, J shed 2 bases, and the junction held 11 bases outside the gene matches. CDR3 nucleotide sequence: TGTGCCAGCAGTTCCCCAGAGGGGGCAGTGGGCAATCAGCCCCAGCATTTT. Its translation: CASSSPEGAVGNQPQHF.

DNA of the CDR3: TGTGCCACCAGCTTGACAGGGCCACTAAATCAGCCCCAGCATTTT. Protein product: CATSLTGPLNQPQHF. This chain connects TRBV15 to TRBJ1-5; 7 bases are a match to TRBD1. This CDR3 has 15 residues. In germline, CDR1 is LNHNV, CDR2 YYDKDF (reference sequence). V was clipped by 5 bases and J by 4 bases; unmatched bases: 8.

The gene calls are TRBV7-8 and TRBJ2-3; 11 bases are shared with TRBD2. CDR1 SGHVS and CDR2 FQNEAQ come from the germline V gene. The trim removed 5 bases at V and 2 bases at J, leaving 9 bases unmatched. The CDR3 consists of 17 residues. The CDR3 sequence: CASSTRLAGINTDTQYF. DNA for the CDR3: TGTGCCAGCAGCACTCGACTAGCGGGGATCAACACAGATACGCAGTATTTT.

The CDR3 reads CASMDSPTGGQPQHF. In nucleotides, the CDR3 is TGTGCCAGCATGGACTCCCCCACCGGCGGTCAGCCCCAGCATTTT. The gene calls are TRBV6-4 and TRBJ1-5; no clear D gene. This CDR3 spans 15 amino acids. With 7 bases removed from V and 6 bases from J, the gap between germline ends came to 19 bases. CDR1 MRHNA and CDR2 SNTAGT come from the germline V gene.

This chain connects TRBV27 to TRBJ1-6; D not resolved. Deletions cut 3 bases from V and 0 bases from J, with 6 bases between. Germline-derived CDR1 and CDR2 are MNHEY and SMNVEV (reference sequence). CDR3 length: 15 amino acids. The CDR3 DNA reads TGTGCCAGCAGTTTTAGTAGCTCCTATAATTCACCCCTCCACTTT. Protein product: CASSFSSSYNSPLHF.

The V call is TRBV19, the J call TRBJ1-3; D uncertain. CDR1 and CDR2 (germline): LNHDA, SQIVND (reference sequence). V was pared by 6 bases and J by 2 bases, with 8 bases between. There are 13 residues in the CDR3. This CDR3 is CASSWEAGNTIYF. CDR3 nucleotides: TGTGCCAGTAGCTGGGAGGCTGGAAACACCATATATTTT.

The J gene is TRBJ1-1, the V gene TRBV2, with 8 positions matching TRBD1. CDR1 SNHLY and CDR2 FYNNEI come from the germline V gene. V was clipped by 5 bases and J by 3 bases; unmatched bases: 2. The CDR3 runs to 13 residues. CDR3 sequence reads: CASSLGQDTEAFF. DNA of the CDR3: TGTGCCAGCAGTTTGGGACAGGACACTGAAGCTTTCTTT.

The J gene is TRBJ1-1, the V gene TRBV6-4; D not resolved. Germline-derived CDR1 and CDR2 are MRHNA and SNTAGT. Trimming left V 8 bases short and J 1 base short, with 11 bases between. This CDR3 is 13 amino acids long. The CDR3 bases are TGTGCCAGCTCGAACTCGAGGAACACTGAAGCTTTCTTT. Translated: CASSNSRNTEAFF.

The CDR3 coding sequence is TGTGCCAGCAGTGGAGGACAGTTCTACGAGCAGTACTTC. Translating it yields CASSGGQFYEQYF. The chain is built from TRBV25-1 and TRBJ2-7; perhaps TRBD1 as D (6 bases). This CDR3 spans 13 amino acids. V shed 4 bases and J shed 3 bases, with 10 bases lying between them. Germline V gene data show CDR1 as MGHDK and CDR2 as SYGVNS.

The table lists this clone with a count of one. This rearrangement joins TRBV5-4 to TRBJ1-1; possibly TRBD1 for D (6 bases). CDR1 is SGHNT and CDR2 is YYREEE in the germline V gene (reference sequence). V lost 0 bases and J lost 0, with 15 bases in between. The CDR3 spans 17 residues. The CDR3 sequence: CASSLDRAGLMNTEAFF. CDR3 nucleotides: TGTGCCAGCAGCTTGGACAGGGCAGGCTTGATGAACACTGAAGCTTTCTTT.

The rearrangement links TRBV5-4 to TRBJ1-1; 7 positions match TRBD1. The V gene end was trimmed by 2 bases and the J gene end by 4 bases; junction bases not matched to a gene: 2. The CDR3 is 13 amino acids. Germline V gene data show CDR1 as SGHNT and CDR2 as YYREEE (reference sequence). The CDR3 protein is CASSLPGGTEAFF. DNA of the CDR3: TGTGCCAGCAGCTTACCAGGGGGCACTGAAGCTTTCTTT.

This clone was detected only a few times. The V and J genes are TRBV6-1 and TRBJ1-6; no reliable D call. This CDR3 has 13 residues. V lost 3 bases to trimming and J lost 11 bases, with 11 bases between them. The germline gives CDR1 MNHNS, CDR2 SASEGT. The CDR3 DNA is TGTGCCAGCAGTGACAGAGGAGGAACACCCCTCCACTTT. The encoded protein is CASSDRGGTPLHF.

The chain employs TRBV7-8 and TRBJ2-3; 7 bases match TRBD2. From germline, CDR1 is SGHVS and CDR2 FQNEAQ. V shed 4 bases and J 2 bases; nucleotides not matched to a gene: 6. The CDR3 runs to 15 residues. The chain's CDR3 is CASSSLADSTDTQYF. The CDR3 nucleotides read TGTGCCAGCAGCTCTCTAGCGGACTCCACAGATACGCAGTATTTT.

The gene calls are TRBV27 and TRBJ2-1; 8 bases map to TRBD2. Germline CDR1 and CDR2: MNHEY and SMNVEV (reference sequence). With V trimmed by 6 bases and J by 8 bases, 6 bases remained unmatched. This CDR3 contains 13 residues. The DNA of the CDR3 is TGTGCCAGCAGCCTCGGGGGGGCCTATGAGCAGTTCTTC. It is translated as CASSLGGAYEQFF.

CDR3 DNA sequence: TGTGCCAGCTCACCACCCGGGACTAGCGGGGGGCCCTACAATGAGCAGTTCTTC. It translates to CASSPPGTSGGPYNEQFF. The V and J genes are TRBV18 and TRBJ2-1; TRBD2 agrees at 15 bases. Germline CDR1 reads KGHSH; CDR2 reads LQKENI. The CDR3 is 18 residues long. Trimming at V came to 0 bases and at J to 2 bases, leaving 2 bases not matched to a gene.

This clone was recorded once. V gene TRBV6-1 combines with J gene TRBJ2-7; 8 bases are a match to TRBD1. Germline V lookup: CDR1 MNHNS, CDR2 SASEGT. J was trimmed by 3 bases and V by 6 bases; bases with no gene match: 10. This CDR3 is built from 15 residues. The CDR3 coding sequence is TGTGCCAGCAGAAACAGGGGGAATGGGTTCTACGAGCAGTACTTC. Amino acids: CASRNRGNGFYEQYF.

The rearrangement uses TRBV5-5 and TRBJ1-1; D gene ambiguous. CDR3 length: 14 amino acids. V was cut by 2 bases and J by 3 bases, with 11 bases left in between. In germline, CDR1 is SGHKS, CDR2 YYEKEE (reference sequence). As DNA, the CDR3 is TGTGCCAGCAGCTTTCCAGGCAGTTACACTGAAGCTTTCTTT. Protein: CASSFPGSYTEAFF.

In its sample, this clone was seen a few times. The chain recombines TRBV5-4 with TRBJ2-7; 7 bases align to TRBD1. CDR3 length equals 15 residues. Germline trimming cut 4 bases from V and 6 bases from J; bases unmatched to any gene: 13. Germline CDR1 SGHNT, CDR2 YYREEE (reference sequence). CDR3 coding DNA: TGTGCCAGCAGCGTGACCTCCGGGACAGTGGTCGAGCAGTACTTC. The encoded protein is CASSVTSGTVVEQYF.

The V gene is TRBV28, the J gene TRBJ2-1, with D tentatively TRBD1 (6 bases). The length of the CDR3 is 13 residues. Per the germline V gene, CDR1 is MDHEN and CDR2 is SYDVKM. Trimming left V 7 bases short and J 6 bases short, with 13 bases between. CDR3 residues: CASTGGRGNEQFF. Written as DNA, the CDR3 is TGTGCCAGCACTGGGGGCCGGGGCAATGAGCAGTTCTTC.

This chain joins TRBV7-9 and TRBJ1-4; 8 nucleotides line up with TRBD1. V lost 6 bases to trimming and J lost 10 bases; unmatched junction nucleotides: 16. The CDR3 is 16 residues long. CDR1 and CDR2 (germline): SEHNR, FQNEAQ (reference sequence). CDR3 sequence (DNA): TGTGCCAGCAGAGGACAGGGAACCCCTTCTTCAGGAAAACTGTTTTTT. Its protein is CASRGQGTPSSGKLFF.